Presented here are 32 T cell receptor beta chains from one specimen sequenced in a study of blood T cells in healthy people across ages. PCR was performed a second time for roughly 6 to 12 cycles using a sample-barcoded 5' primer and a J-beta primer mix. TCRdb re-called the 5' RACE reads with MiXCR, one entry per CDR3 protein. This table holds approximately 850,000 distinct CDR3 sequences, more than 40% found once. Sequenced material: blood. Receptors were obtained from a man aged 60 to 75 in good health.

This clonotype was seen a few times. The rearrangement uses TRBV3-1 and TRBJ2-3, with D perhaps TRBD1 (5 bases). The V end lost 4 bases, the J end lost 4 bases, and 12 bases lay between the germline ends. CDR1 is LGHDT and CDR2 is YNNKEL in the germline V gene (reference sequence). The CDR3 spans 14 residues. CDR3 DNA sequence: TGTGCCAGCAGCCGCGGACATAATCCAGATACGCAGTATTTT. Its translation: CASSRGHNPDTQYF.

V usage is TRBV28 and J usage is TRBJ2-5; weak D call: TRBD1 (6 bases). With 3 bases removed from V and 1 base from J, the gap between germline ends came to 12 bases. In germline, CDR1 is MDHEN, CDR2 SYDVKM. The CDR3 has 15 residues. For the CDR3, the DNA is TGTGCCAGCAGTTTGAGGGGGAAACCCCAAGAGACCCAGTACTTC. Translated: CASSLRGKPQETQYF. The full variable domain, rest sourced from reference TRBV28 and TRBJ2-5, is DVKVTQSSRYLVKRTGEKVFLECVQDMDHENMFWYRQDPGLGLRLIYFSYDVKMKEKGDIPEGYSVSREKKERFSLILESASTNQTSMYLCASSLRGKPQETQYFGPGTRLLVL.

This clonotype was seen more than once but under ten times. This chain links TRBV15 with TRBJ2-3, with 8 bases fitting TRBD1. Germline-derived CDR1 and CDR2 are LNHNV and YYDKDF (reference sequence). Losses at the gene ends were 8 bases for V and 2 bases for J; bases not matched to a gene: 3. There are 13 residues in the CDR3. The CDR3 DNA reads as TGTGCCACCCGGGACAGGATCACAGATACGCAGTATTTT. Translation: CATRDRITDTQYF.

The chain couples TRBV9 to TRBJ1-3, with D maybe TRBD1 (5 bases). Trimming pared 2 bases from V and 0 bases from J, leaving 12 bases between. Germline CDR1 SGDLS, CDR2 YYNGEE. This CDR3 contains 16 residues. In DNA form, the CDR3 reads TGTGCCAGCAGCGTCGGGACGGCCATCTCTGGAAACACCATATATTTT. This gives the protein CASSVGTAISGNTIYF. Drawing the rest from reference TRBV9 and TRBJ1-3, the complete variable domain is DSGVTQTPKHLITATGQRVTLRCSPRSGDLSVYWYQQSLDQGLQFLIQYYNGEERAKGNILERFSAQQFPDLHSELNLSSLELGDSALYFCASSVGTAISGNTIYFGEGSWLTVV.

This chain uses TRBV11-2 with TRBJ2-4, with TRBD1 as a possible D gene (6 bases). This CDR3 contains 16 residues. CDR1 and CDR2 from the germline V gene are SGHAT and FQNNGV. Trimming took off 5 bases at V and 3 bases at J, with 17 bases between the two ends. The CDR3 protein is CASSETGKAYKNIQYF. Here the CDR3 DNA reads TGTGCCAGCAGCGAGACAGGCAAAGCATACAAAAACATTCAGTACTTC.

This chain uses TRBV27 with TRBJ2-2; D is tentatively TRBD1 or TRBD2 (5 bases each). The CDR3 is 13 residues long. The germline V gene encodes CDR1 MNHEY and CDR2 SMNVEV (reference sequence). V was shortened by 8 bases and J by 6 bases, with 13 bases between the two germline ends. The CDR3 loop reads CASSIRGAGELFF. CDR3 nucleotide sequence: TGTGCCAGCTCTATCAGAGGGGCCGGGGAGCTGTTTTTT.

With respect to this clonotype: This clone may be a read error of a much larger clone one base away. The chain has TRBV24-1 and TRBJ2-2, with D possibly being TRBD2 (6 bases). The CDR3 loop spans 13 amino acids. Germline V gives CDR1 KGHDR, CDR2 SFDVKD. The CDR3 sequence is CATSALTTGGLFF. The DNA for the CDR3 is TGTGCCACCAGTGCCCTAACAACCGGGGGGCTGTTTTTT.

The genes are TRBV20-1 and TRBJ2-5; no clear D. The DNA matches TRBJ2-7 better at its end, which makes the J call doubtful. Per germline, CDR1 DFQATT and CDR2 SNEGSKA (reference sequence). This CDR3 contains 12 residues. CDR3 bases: TGCAGTGCTAGAGATATCCACTACGAGCAGTACTTC. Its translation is CSARDIHYEQYF.

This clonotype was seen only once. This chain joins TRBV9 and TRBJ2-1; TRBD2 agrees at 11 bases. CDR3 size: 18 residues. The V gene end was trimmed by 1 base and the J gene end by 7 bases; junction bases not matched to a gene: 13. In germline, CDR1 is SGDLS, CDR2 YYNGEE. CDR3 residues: CASSVRSDSGGARNEQFF. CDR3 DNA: TGTGCCAGCAGCGTACGGTCGGATAGCGGGGGGGCGAGGAATGAGCAGTTCTTC.

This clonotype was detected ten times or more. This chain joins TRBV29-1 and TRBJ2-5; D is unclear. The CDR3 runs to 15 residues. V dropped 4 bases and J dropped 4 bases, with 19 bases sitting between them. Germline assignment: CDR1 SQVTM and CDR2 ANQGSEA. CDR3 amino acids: CSVGPHLRKGETQYF. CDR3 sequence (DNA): TGCAGCGTTGGGCCCCATCTCAGAAAGGGAGAGACCCAGTACTTC.

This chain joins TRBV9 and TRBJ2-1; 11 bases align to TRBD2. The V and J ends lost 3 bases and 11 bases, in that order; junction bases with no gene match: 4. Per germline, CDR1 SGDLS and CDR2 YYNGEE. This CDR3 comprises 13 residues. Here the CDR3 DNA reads TGTGCCAGCAGCGCAATAGCGGGGGGGAAGCAGTTCTTC. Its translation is CASSAIAGGKQFF. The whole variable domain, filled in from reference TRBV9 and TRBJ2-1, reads DSGVTQTPKHLITATGQRVTLRCSPRSGDLSVYWYQQSLDQGLQFLIQYYNGEERAKGNILERFSAQQFPDLHSELNLSSLELGDSALYFCASSAIAGGKQFFGPGTRLTVL.

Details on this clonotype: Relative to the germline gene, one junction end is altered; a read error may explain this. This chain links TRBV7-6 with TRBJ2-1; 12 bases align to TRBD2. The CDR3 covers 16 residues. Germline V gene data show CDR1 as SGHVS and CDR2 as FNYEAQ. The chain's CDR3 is CASSLAEASSGRAQFF. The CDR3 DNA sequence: TGTGCCAGTAGCTTAGCCGAGGCCTCTAGCGGGAGGGCACAGTTCTTC.

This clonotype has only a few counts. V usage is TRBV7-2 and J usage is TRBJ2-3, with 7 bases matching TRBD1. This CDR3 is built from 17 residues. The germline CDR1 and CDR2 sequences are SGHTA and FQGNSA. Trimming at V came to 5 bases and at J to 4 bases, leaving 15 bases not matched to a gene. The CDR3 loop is CASSPRRQGLLADTQYF. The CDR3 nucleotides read TGTGCCAGCAGCCCGCGGAGACAGGGATTGTTGGCAGATACGCAGTATTTT.

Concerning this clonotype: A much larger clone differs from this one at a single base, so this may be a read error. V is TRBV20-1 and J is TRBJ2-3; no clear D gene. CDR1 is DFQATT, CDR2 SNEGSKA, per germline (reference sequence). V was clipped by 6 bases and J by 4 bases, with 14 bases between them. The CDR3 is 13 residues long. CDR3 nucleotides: TGCAGTGCAAGCGACGGGCCGGCAGATACGCAGTATTTT. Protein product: CSASDGPADTQYF.

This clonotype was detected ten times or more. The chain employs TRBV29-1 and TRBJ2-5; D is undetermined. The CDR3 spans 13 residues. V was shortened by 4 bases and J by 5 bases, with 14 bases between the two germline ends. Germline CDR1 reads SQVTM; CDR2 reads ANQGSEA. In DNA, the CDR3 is TGCAGCGTTGGGGCCAGACTCCAGGAGACCCAGTACTTC. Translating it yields CSVGARLQETQYF. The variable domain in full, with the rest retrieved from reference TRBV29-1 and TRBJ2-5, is SAVISQKPSRDICQRGTSLTIQCQVDSQVTMMFWYRQQPGQSLTLIATANQGSEATYESGFVIDKFPISRPNLTFSTLTVSNMSPEDSSIYLCSVGARLQETQYFGPGTRLLVL.

In nucleotides, the CDR3 is TGTGCCAGCAGCTTACCTCGTGGCGGGGGGTTGGAGACCCAGTACTTC. Amino acids: CASSLPRGGGLETQYF. The V call is TRBV7-2, the J call TRBJ2-7; 8 nucleotides match TRBD2. The J call is uncertain, as TRBJ2-5 better fits the DNA end. Germline V lookup: CDR1 SGHTA, CDR2 FQGNSA. This CDR3 region has 16 residues.

CDR3 in DNA: TGTGCCAGCAGCCAAGACGGGCTGGGGGAGACCCAGTACTTC. Residues: CASSQDGLGETQYF. The chain carries TRBV6-2 or TRBV6-3 and TRBJ2-7; D remains unclear. The J call may be faulty, since TRBJ2-5 better matches the DNA end. The CDR3 contains 14 residues. The V gene's germline CDR1 is MNHEY and CDR2 SVGEGT.

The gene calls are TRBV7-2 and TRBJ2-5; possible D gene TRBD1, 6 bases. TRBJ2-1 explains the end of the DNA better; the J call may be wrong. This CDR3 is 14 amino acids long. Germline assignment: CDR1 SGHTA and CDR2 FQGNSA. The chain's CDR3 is CASSPYQGSETQFF. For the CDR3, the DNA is TGTGCCAGCAGCCCCTATCAGGGGTCAGAGACCCAGTTCTTC.

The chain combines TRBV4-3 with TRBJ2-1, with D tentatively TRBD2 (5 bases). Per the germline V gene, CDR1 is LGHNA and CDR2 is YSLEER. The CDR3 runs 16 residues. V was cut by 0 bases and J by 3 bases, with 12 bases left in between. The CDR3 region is CASSQDNGVVYNEQFF. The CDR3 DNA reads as TGCGCCAGCAGCCAAGATAACGGGGTGGTCTACAATGAGCAGTTCTTC.

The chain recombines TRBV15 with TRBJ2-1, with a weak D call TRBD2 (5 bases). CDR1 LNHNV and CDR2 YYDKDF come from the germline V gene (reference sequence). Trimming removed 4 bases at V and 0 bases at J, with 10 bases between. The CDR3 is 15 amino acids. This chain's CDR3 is CATSILGNSYNEQFF. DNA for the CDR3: TGTGCCACCAGCATACTAGGGAACTCCTACAATGAGCAGTTCTTC.

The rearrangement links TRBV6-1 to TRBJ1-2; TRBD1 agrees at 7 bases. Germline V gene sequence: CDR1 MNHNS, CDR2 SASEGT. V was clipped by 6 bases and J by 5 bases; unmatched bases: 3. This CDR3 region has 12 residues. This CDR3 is CASRGTEYGYTF. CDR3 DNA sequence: TGTGCCAGCAGGGGGACAGAATATGGCTACACCTTC.

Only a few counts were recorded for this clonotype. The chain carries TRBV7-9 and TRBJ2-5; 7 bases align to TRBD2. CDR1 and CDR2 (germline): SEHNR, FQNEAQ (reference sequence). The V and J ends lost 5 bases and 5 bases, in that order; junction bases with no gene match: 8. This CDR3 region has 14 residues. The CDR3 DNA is TGTGCCAGCAGCCGGGACTACCTCAGGGAGACCCAGTACTTC. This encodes CASSRDYLRETQYF.

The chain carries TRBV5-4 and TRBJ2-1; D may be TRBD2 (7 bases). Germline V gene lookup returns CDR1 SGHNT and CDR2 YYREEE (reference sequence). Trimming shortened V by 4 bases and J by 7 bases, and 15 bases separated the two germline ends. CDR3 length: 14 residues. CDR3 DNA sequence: TGTGCCAGCAGCGGGGGGGGGCCCCTGAATGAGCAGTTCTTC. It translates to CASSGGGPLNEQFF.

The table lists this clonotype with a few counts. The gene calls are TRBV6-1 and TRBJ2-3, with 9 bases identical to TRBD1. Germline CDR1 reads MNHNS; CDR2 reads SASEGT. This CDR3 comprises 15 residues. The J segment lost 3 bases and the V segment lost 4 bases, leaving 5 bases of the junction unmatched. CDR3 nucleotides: TGTGCCAGCAGTGCCCGGACAGGGGAGACAGATACGCAGTATTTT. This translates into CASSARTGETDTQYF.

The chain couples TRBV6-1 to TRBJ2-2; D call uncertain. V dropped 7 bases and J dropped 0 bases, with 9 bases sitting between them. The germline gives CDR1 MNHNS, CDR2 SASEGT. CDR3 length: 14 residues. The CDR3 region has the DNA TGTGCCAGCACCCGAACGACGAACACCGGGGAGCTGTTTTTT. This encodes CASTRTTNTGELFF.

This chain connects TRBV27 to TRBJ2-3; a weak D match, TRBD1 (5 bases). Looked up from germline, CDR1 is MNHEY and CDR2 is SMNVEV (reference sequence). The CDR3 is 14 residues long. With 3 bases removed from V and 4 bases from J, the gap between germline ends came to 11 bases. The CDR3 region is CASSFIGAADTQYF. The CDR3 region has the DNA TGTGCCAGCAGTTTTATAGGGGCTGCAGATACGCAGTATTTT.

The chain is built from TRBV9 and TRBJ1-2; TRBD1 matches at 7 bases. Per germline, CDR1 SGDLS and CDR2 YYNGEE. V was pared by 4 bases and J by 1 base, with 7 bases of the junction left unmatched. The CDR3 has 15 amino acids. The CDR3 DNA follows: TGTGCCAGCAGCCCAGTGGGGACAGATAACTATGGCTACACCTTC. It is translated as CASSPVGTDNYGYTF. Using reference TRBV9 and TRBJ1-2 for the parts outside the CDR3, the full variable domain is DSGVTQTPKHLITATGQRVTLRCSPRSGDLSVYWYQQSLDQGLQFLIQYYNGEERAKGNILERFSAQQFPDLHSELNLSSLELGDSALYFCASSPVGTDNYGYTFGSGTRLTVV.

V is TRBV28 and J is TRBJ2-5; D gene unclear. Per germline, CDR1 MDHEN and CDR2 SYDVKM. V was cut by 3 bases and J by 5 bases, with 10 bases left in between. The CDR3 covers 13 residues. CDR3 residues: CASSLLRVETQYF. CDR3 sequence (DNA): TGTGCCAGCAGTTTGCTAAGGGTCGAGACCCAGTACTTC.

As DNA, the CDR3 is TGCGCCAGCAGCTTTGTTGGGCAAGAGACCCAGTACTTC. Protein: CASSFVGQETQYF. The chain uses TRBV5-1 and TRBJ2-5, with D hard to call. Germline lookup yields CDR1 SGHRS and CDR2 YFSETQ. V lost 2 bases, J lost 2 bases, and 7 bases lay in between. The CDR3 covers 13 residues.

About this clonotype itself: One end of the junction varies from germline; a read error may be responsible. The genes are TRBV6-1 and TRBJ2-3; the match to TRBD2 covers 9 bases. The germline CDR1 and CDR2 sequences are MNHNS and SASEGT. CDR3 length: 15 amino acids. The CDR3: CASREAGGYTDTQYF. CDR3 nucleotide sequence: TGTGCCAGCAGAGAAGCGGGGGGTTACACAGATACGCAGTATTTT.

The CDR3 DNA follows: TGTGCCAGCAGCGCGCTCGGGACGGCGTACAATGAGCAGTACTTC. It is translated as CASSALGTAYNEQYF. The chain carries TRBV7-2 and TRBJ2-1; D might be TRBD1 or TRBD2, each matching 5 bases. TRBJ2-7 explains the end of the DNA better; the J call may be wrong. The CDR3 has 15 amino acids. The V gene's germline CDR1 is SGHTA and CDR2 FQGNSA.

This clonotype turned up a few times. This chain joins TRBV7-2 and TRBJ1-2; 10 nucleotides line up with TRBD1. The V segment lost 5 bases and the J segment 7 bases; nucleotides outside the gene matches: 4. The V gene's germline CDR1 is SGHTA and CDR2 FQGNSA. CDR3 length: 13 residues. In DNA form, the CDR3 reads TGTGCCAGCAGCCAGGGGACAGGGGTTGGCTACACCTTC. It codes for CASSQGTGVGYTF. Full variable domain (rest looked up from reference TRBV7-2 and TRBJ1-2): GAGVSQSPSNKVTEKGKDVELRCDPISGHTALYWYRQSLGQGLEFLIYFQGNSAPDKSGLPSDRFSAERTGGSVSTLTIQRTQQEDSAVYLCASSQGTGVGYTFGSGTRLTVV.